One sample yielded the 2 T cell receptor beta chains listed below, sequenced in a study of early T cells in non-severe SARS-CoV-2 infection. MiXCR, applied by TCRdb to the 5' RACE reads, yields one record per CDR3 protein. The top ten hold 1.2% to 1.5% of the sample, which has around 80,000 distinct CDR3 sequences, around 15% seen once. Material: whole blood. All receptors come from an adult who was a healthcare worker with PCR-confirmed SARS-CoV-2 infection or an uninfected control (not recorded which).

The chain couples TRBV11-2 to TRBJ2-2; D is possibly TRBD2 (5 bases). Germline V lookup: CDR1 SGHAT, CDR2 FQNNGV. Trimming pared 2 bases from V and 0 bases from J, leaving 7 bases between. CDR3 length equals 15 residues. The CDR3 here is CASSLLGANTGELFF. In DNA form, the CDR3 reads TGTGCCAGCAGCTTATTGGGAGCGAACACCGGGGAGCTGTTTTTT.

Regarding this clonotype: This clone may be a read error of a much larger clone one base away. The chain carries TRBV18 and TRBJ1-2, with a possible D match to TRBD1 (5 bases). Germline V gives CDR1 KGHSH, CDR2 LQKENI. The length of the CDR3 is 14 residues. CDR3 in amino acids: CAGSPRSQGGGYTF. Here the CDR3 DNA reads TGTGCCGGCTCGCCCCGGAGTCAGGGTGGTGGCTACACCTTC.